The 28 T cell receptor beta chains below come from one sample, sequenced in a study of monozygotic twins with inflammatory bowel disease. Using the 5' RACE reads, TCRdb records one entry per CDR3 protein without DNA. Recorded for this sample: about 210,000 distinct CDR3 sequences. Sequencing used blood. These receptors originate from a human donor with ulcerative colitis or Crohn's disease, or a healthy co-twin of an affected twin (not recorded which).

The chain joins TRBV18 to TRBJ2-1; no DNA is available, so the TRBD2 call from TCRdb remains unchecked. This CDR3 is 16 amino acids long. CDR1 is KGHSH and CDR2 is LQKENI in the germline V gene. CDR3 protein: CASSRISGRTDNEQFF.

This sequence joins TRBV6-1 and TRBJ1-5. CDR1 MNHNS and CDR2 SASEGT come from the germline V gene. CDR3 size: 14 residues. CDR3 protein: CASSPRGYNQPQHF.

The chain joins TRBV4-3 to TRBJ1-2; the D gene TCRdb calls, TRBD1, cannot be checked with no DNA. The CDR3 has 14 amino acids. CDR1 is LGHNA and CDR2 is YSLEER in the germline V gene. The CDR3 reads CASSQDPRTGGYTF.

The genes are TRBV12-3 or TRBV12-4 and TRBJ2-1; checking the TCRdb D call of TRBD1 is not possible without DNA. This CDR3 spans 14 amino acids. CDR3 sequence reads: CASSPRTGRSEQFF.

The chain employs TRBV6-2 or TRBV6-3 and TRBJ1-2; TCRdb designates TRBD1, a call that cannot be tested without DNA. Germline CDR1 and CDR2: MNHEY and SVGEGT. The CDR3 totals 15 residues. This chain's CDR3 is CASSSATDSYYGYTF.

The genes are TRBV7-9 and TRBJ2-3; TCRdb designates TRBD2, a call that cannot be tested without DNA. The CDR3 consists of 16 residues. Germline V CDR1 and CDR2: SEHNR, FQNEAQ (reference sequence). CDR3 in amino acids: CASSLLAGGLTDTQYF.

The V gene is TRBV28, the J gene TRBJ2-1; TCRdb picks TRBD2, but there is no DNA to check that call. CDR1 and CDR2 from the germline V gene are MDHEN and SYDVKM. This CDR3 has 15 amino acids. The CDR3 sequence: CASSDYAGARNEQFF.

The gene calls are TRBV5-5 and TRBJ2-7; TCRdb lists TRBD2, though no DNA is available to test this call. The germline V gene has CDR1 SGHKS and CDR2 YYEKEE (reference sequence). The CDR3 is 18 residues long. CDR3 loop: CASTTRRDSGRYSYEQYF.

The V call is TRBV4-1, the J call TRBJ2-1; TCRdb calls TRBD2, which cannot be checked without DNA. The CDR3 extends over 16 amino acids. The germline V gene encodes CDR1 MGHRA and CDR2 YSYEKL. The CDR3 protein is CASSQAAGGRYNEQFF.

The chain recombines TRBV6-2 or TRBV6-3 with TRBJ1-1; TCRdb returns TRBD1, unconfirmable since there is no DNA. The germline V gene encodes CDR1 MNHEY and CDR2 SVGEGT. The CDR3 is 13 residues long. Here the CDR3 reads CANSQGFFTEAFF.

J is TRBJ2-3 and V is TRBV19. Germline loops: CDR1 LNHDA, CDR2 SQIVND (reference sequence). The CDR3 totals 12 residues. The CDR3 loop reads CASSIGTDTQYF.

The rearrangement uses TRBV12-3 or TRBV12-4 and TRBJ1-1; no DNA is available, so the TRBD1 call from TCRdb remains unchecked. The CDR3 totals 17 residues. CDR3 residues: CASSYRTRLRLNTEAFF.

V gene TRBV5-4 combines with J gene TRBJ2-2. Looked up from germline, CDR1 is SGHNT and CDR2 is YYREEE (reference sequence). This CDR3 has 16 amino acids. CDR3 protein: CASSLDQRRNTGELFF.

The CDR3 reads CASSPTNTIYF. V gene TRBV7-9 combines with J gene TRBJ1-3. The CDR3 is 11 amino acids. CDR1 is SEHNR, CDR2 FQNEAQ, per germline (reference sequence).

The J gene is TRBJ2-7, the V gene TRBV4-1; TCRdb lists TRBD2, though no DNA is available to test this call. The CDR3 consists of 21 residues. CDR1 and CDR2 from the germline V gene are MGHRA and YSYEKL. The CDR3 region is CASSQDFSLGQRGRASYEQYF.

The CDR3 here is CASSVGDGRQFF. The rearrangement uses TRBV9 and TRBJ2-1. Germline V lookup: CDR1 SGDLS, CDR2 YYNGEE. This CDR3 has 12 amino acids.

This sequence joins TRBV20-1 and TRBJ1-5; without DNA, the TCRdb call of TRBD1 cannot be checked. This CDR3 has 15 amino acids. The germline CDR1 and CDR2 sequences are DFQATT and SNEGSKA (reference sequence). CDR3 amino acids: CSARPRTGEDQPQHF.

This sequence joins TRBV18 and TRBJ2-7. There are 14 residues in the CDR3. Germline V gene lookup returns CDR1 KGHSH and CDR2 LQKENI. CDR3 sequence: CASSPPSRVDEQYF.

The CDR3: CSARDRNQGKFDGYTF. The chain has TRBV20-1 and TRBJ1-2; there is no DNA to check the TCRdb D call of TRBD1. This CDR3 region has 16 residues. Germline V gene data show CDR1 as DFQATT and CDR2 as SNEGSKA (reference sequence).

The CDR3 here is CASSASANTEAFF. This sequence joins TRBV5-1 and TRBJ1-1. The CDR3 consists of 13 residues. Germline-derived CDR1 and CDR2 are SGHRS and YFSETQ.

The CDR3 is CASSLFLSSGEVANEQFF. This rearrangement joins TRBV5-1 to TRBJ2-1; lacking DNA, the TRBD2 call made by TCRdb goes unchecked. This CDR3 comprises 18 residues. Germline V gene lookup returns CDR1 SGHRS and CDR2 YFSETQ.

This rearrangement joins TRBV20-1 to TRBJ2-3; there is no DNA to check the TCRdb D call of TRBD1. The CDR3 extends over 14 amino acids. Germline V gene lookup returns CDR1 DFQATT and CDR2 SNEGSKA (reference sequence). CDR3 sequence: CSARDRVSTDTQYF.

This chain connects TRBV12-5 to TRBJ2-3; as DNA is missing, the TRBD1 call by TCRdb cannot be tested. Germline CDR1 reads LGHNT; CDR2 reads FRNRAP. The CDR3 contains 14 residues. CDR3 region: CAGGDEATTDTQYF.

CDR3 region: CASSPFVTSGGDTQYF. The chain recombines TRBV18 with TRBJ2-3; TCRdb gives TRBD2 as the D gene, but with no DNA this cannot be confirmed. The CDR3 has 16 residues. Germline V CDR1 and CDR2: KGHSH, LQKENI.

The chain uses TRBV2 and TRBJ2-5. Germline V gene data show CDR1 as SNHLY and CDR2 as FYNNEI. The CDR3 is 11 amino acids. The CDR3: CASSDRRTQYF.

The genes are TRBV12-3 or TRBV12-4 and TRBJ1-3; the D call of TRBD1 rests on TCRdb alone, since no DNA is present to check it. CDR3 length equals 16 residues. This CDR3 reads CASLARELTSGNTIYF.

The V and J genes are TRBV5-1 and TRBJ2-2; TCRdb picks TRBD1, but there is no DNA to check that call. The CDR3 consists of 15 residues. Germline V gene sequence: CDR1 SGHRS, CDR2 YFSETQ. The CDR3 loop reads CASSFAQVNTGELFF.

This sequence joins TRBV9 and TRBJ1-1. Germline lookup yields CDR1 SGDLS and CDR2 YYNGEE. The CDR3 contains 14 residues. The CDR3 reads CASSVGGRGTEAFF.